A single sample gave rise to the 21 T cell receptor beta chains below, sequenced in a study of T-cell reconstitution after alpha-beta-depleted transplantation in children. The authors prepared the TCRbeta library with unique molecular identifiers. A single record per CDR3 protein comes from TCRdb applying MiXCR to the PCR reads. The profile shows about 98,000 distinct CDR3 sequences, less than 25% of them singletons. The sequencing used PBMCs, collected before TCRalphabeta/CD19-depleted stem cell transplant. Source of these receptors: a boy younger than 10 with acute lymphoblastic leukemia, due to receive a stem cell transplant.

The chain links TRBV2 to TRBJ2-3; 9 bases line up with TRBD2. The CDR3 is made up of 18 amino acids. CDR1 and CDR2 (germline): SNHLY, FYNNEI. Trimming removed 5 bases from V and 7 bases from J; junction bases left unmatched: 19. The CDR3 region has the DNA TGTGCCAGCAGTCGTTATAGCGGGAGTAGCAGCAAGTCGAATACGCAGTATTTT. It yields the protein CASSRYSGSSSKSNTQYF.

This clonotype was picked up many times. The gene calls are TRBV5-1 and TRBJ2-3; 11 bases fit TRBD2. V lost 4 bases and J lost 8; bases outside the gene matches: 9. Germline V gives CDR1 SGHRS, CDR2 YFSETQ. CDR3 length: 15 residues. The CDR3 DNA is TGCGCCAGCAGCATAGGGACTAGCGGAGTTGGTACGCAGTATTTT. Translated, it gives CASSIGTSGVGTQYF.

The V and J genes are TRBV7-9 and TRBJ2-7; the match to TRBD2 covers 11 bases. J lost 7 bases, V lost 6 bases, and 11 bases had no gene match. The germline CDR1 and CDR2 sequences are SEHNR and FQNEAQ (reference sequence). The CDR3 loop spans 15 amino acids. CDR3 sequence (DNA): TGTGCCAGCAGTAGTCTACTAGCGGGAGTCGGAGAGCAGTACTTC. This sequence encodes CASSSLLAGVGEQYF.

The gene calls are TRBV18 and TRBJ2-3; tentatively, D is TRBD2 (5 bases). This CDR3 spans 12 amino acids. Per the germline V gene, CDR1 is KGHSH and CDR2 is LQKENI. V lost 6 bases, J lost 4 bases, and 8 bases lay in between. CDR3 sequence reads: CASSGVSDTQYF. The DNA of the CDR3 is TGTGCCAGCTCGGGAGTCTCAGATACGCAGTATTTT.

The chain has TRBV3-1 and TRBJ2-3, with 11 bases aligning to TRBD2. Trimming took 4 bases from V and 9 from J; bases not matched to a gene: 9. The CDR3 extends over 15 amino acids. Germline V gives CDR1 LGHDT, CDR2 YNNKEL (reference sequence). The DNA for the CDR3 is TGTGCCAGCAGCCCCACCGGGACTAGCGGAGGGACGCAGTATTTT. This sequence encodes CASSPTGTSGGTQYF.

The gene calls are TRBV2 and TRBJ2-3, with D perhaps TRBD1 (5 bases). CDR1 SNHLY and CDR2 FYNNEI come from the germline V gene. The CDR3 runs 15 residues. V was clipped by 6 bases and J by 4 bases, with 17 bases between them. Written as DNA, the CDR3 is TGTGCCAGCAGCCAGGGAAGGGCCACCCCAGATACGCAGTATTTT. Protein sequence: CASSQGRATPDTQYF.

The J gene is TRBJ1-2, the V gene TRBV5-1, with unresolved D. V gave up 5 bases and J gave up 4 bases, with 12 bases separating them. The CDR3 length is 13 residues. The germline V gene has CDR1 SGHRS and CDR2 YFSETQ. DNA of the CDR3: TGCGCCAGCAGTTCGAGGAACGGCTATGGCTACACCTTC. Protein sequence: CASSSRNGYGYTF.

This clonotype was picked up a small number of times. This chain links TRBV10-3 with TRBJ1-1; D might be TRBD1 (5 bases). The V gene lost 6 bases and the J gene lost 5 bases, with 19 bases spanning the gap. The CDR3 consists of 15 residues. CDR1 is ENHRY, CDR2 SYGVKD, per germline. CDR3 nucleotides: TGTGCCATCAGCGACGACTCACGGGGGATGACTGAAGCTTTCTTT. Residues: CAISDDSRGMTEAFF.

The rearrangement joins TRBV20-1 to TRBJ2-3; TRBD2 aligns across 10 bases. Germline V CDR1 and CDR2: DFQATT, SNEGSKA (reference sequence). Trimming at V came to 0 bases and at J to 3 bases, leaving 6 bases not matched to a gene. The CDR3 runs 16 residues. CDR3 sequence (DNA): TGCAGTGCTAGAGAATGGACTAGCGGAGTGACAGATACGCAGTATTTT. Its translation is CSAREWTSGVTDTQYF.

V and J are TRBV20-1 and TRBJ2-3, with 8 bases lining up with TRBD1. The CDR3 contains 16 residues. Germline assignment: CDR1 DFQATT and CDR2 SNEGSKA (reference sequence). After removal of 5 bases from V and 4 bases from J, the junction contained 14 bases not matched to a gene. The CDR3 reads CSASQGASHPADTQYF. For the CDR3, the DNA is TGCAGTGCTTCCCAGGGGGCTAGCCACCCGGCAGATACGCAGTATTTT.

This clonotype was observed a handful of times. The rearrangement links TRBV20-1 to TRBJ2-1, with a tentative D call TRBD2 (6 bases). In germline, CDR1 is DFQATT, CDR2 SNEGSKA (reference sequence). V was clipped by 2 bases and J by 1 base, with 15 bases between them. The CDR3 spans 16 residues. In DNA form, the CDR3 reads TGCAGTGCTAGACCTACTAGCATCGTTTCCTACAATGAGCAGTTCTTC. Protein: CSARPTSIVSYNEQFF.

The chain carries TRBV29-1 and TRBJ1-3; D is ambiguous. This CDR3 comprises 11 residues. V lost 6 bases, J lost 4 bases, and 7 bases lay in between. Germline loops: CDR1 SQVTM, CDR2 ANQGSEA. CDR3 amino acids: CSVAQGNTIYF. Written as DNA, the CDR3 is TGCAGCGTGGCACAGGGAAACACCATATATTTT.

The sample holds a few counts of this clonotype. The chain employs TRBV5-6 and TRBJ2-1, with TRBD2 identical over 8 bases. CDR1 SGHDT and CDR2 YYEEEE come from the germline V gene. V was clipped by 5 bases and J by 0 bases; unmatched bases: 10. The CDR3 contains 17 residues. CDR3 sequence: CASRGRTSKGSYNEQFF. In DNA form, the CDR3 reads TGTGCCAGCAGAGGAAGGACTAGCAAGGGCTCCTACAATGAGCAGTTCTTC.

The rearrangement uses TRBV7-2 and TRBJ2-7, with unresolved D. Germline V lookup: CDR1 SGHTA, CDR2 FQGNSA. The V and J ends lost 5 bases and 4 bases respectively, with 12 bases between them. This CDR3 has 13 residues. The CDR3 DNA reads TGTGCCAGCAGCACGAGGCCCTTTTACGAGCAGTACTTC. This encodes CASSTRPFYEQYF.

This clonotype was detected only a few times. The chain uses TRBV7-2 and TRBJ2-1; no reliable D call. The ends were cut back, 1 base at V and 8 bases at J, with 9 bases in the middle. The CDR3 extends over 13 amino acids. The V gene's germline CDR1 is SGHTA and CDR2 FQGNSA. The CDR3 loop reads CASSLEPRDEQFF. The CDR3 DNA sequence: TGTGCCAGCAGCTTAGAACCGCGAGATGAGCAGTTCTTC.

This clonotype was seen a handful of times. V is TRBV15 and J is TRBJ2-1; D uncertain. With 3 bases removed from V and 0 bases from J, the gap between germline ends came to 15 bases. CDR3 length: 17 residues. In germline, CDR1 is LNHNV, CDR2 YYDKDF (reference sequence). This chain's CDR3 is CATSRSFSLSSYNEQFF. Here the CDR3 DNA reads TGTGCCACCAGCAGGTCGTTTAGCTTGAGCTCCTACAATGAGCAGTTCTTC.

This clonotype was recorded a few times. The J gene is TRBJ2-7, the V gene TRBV6-4, with D perhaps matching TRBD1 (6 bases). Germline assignment: CDR1 MRHNA and CDR2 SNTAGT. The V and J ends lost 2 bases and 2 bases respectively, with 7 bases between them. The CDR3 runs to 13 residues. The CDR3 region is CASSDRDTYEQYF. In DNA form, the CDR3 reads TGTGCCAGCAGTGACCGGGACACCTACGAGCAGTACTTC.

This chain joins TRBV6-2 or TRBV6-3 and TRBJ1-1; no firm D call. CDR1 and CDR2 (germline): MNHEY, SVGEGT. Trimming cost V 3 bases and J 6 bases, with 14 bases left between them. The CDR3 covers 14 residues. The CDR3 bases are TGTGCCAGCAGTTATCCCCTGTGGCAGTCTGAAGCTTTCTTT. This sequence encodes CASSYPLWQSEAFF.

This sequence joins TRBV18 and TRBJ2-5; D call uncertain. With 3 bases removed from V and 2 bases from J, the gap between germline ends came to 1 base. The CDR3 runs to 11 residues. Germline CDR1 reads KGHSH; CDR2 reads LQKENI. The CDR3 sequence is CASSPQETQYF. In DNA form, the CDR3 reads TGTGCCAGCTCACCGCAAGAGACCCAGTACTTC. The entire variable domain, with the rest obtained from reference TRBV18 and TRBJ2-5, is as follows: NAGVMQNPRHLVRRRGQEARLRCSPMKGHSHVYWYRQLPEEGLKFMVYLQKENIIDESGMPKERFSAEFPKEGPSILRIQQVVRGDSAAYFCASSPQETQYFGPGTRLLVL.

The chain recombines TRBV4-1 with TRBJ1-5; D possibly corresponds to TRBD1 (6 bases). Trimming removed 0 bases at V and 4 bases at J, with 10 bases between. The CDR3 loop spans 15 amino acids. Germline lookup yields CDR1 MGHRA and CDR2 YSYEKL. CDR3 in DNA: TGCGCCAGCAGCCAAGATAGAACAGGGAATCAGCCCCAGCATTTT. Translating it yields CASSQDRTGNQPQHF.

Many counts were recorded for this clonotype. The chain has TRBV12-3 or TRBV12-4 and TRBJ2-5; TRBD2 agrees at 7 bases. The CDR3 extends over 14 amino acids. V lost 5 bases and J lost 5; bases outside the gene matches: 8. As DNA, the CDR3 is TGTGCCAGCAGTGCTAGCGGAGCGGGTGAGACCCAGTACTTC. It translates to CASSASGAGETQYF.